The clone carrying this T cell receptor beta chain was recorded only once. This entry is derived from a study of blood T cell repertoires in COVID-19. About the research overall: Spain, Italy and the United States supplied samples that represented acute and convalescent COVID-19.

Adults between about 18 and 95 years of age took part from fewer than 30 US areas. Cohort allocation depended upon clinical history that participants reported. Per germline, CDR1 MNHEY and CDR2 SMNVEV (reference sequence). CDR3 length: 12 amino acids. Trimming took off 6 bases at V and 2 bases at J, with 8 bases between the two ends. Libraries were prepared by immunoSEQ multiplex PCR; TCRdb keeps only in-frame clonotypes and omits some of them. The sample yields fewer than 400,000 clones, roughly 90% seen once. The chain recombines TRBV27 with TRBJ2-7, with a possible D match to TRBD2 (5 bases). The TCR comes from a woman in her thirties who had recovered from COVID-19. Sequencing input: PBMCs or T cells enriched from blood (not recorded which). CDR3: CASRAGTYEQYF. CDR3 sequence (DNA): TGTGCCAGCAGGGCCGGGACCTACGAGCAGTACTTC.